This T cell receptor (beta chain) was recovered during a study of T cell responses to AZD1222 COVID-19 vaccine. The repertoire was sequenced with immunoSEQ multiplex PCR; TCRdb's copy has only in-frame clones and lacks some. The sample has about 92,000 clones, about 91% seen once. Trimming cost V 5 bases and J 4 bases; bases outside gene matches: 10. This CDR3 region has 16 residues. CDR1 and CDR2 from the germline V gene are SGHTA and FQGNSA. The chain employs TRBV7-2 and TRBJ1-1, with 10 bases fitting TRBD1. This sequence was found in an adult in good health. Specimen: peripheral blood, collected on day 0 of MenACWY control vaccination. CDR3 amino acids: CASSPRDRGRGTEAFF. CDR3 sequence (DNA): TGTGCCAGCAGCCCCCGGGACAGGGGACGTGGCACTGAAGCTTTCTTT. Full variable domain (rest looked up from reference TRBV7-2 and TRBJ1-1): GAGVSQSPSNKVTEKGKDVELRCDPISGHTALYWYRQSLGQGLEFLIYFQGNSAPDKSGLPSDRFSAERTGGSVSTLTIQRTQQEDSAVYLCASSPRDRGRGTEAFFGQGTRLTVV.